Given below is one T cell receptor beta chain in context. This entry is derived from a study of blood T cell repertoires in COVID-19. The germline gives CDR1 SGHTA, CDR2 FQGNSA. J lost 4 bases, V lost 2 bases, and 1 base had no gene match. The CDR3 extends over 15 amino acids. As handled by the study authors: Using reference gene primer amplification, nucleated cell counts were estimated. Assay: immunoSEQ multiplex PCR; the TCRdb copy retains only in-frame clones and omits some. The DNA was the basis for D and trimming; V, J and clone size are from that table. The data show some 170,000 clones, over 70% seen once.

Sequencing was carried out using peripheral blood. This sequence was found in a woman aged 80 or over with active or convalescent COVID-19. The V gene is TRBV7-2, the J gene TRBJ1-6; 8 bases are a match to TRBD1. This CDR3 is CASSLRTGYNSPLHF. Here the CDR3 DNA reads TGTGCCAGCAGCTTAAGGACAGGGTATAATTCACCCCTCCACTTT.